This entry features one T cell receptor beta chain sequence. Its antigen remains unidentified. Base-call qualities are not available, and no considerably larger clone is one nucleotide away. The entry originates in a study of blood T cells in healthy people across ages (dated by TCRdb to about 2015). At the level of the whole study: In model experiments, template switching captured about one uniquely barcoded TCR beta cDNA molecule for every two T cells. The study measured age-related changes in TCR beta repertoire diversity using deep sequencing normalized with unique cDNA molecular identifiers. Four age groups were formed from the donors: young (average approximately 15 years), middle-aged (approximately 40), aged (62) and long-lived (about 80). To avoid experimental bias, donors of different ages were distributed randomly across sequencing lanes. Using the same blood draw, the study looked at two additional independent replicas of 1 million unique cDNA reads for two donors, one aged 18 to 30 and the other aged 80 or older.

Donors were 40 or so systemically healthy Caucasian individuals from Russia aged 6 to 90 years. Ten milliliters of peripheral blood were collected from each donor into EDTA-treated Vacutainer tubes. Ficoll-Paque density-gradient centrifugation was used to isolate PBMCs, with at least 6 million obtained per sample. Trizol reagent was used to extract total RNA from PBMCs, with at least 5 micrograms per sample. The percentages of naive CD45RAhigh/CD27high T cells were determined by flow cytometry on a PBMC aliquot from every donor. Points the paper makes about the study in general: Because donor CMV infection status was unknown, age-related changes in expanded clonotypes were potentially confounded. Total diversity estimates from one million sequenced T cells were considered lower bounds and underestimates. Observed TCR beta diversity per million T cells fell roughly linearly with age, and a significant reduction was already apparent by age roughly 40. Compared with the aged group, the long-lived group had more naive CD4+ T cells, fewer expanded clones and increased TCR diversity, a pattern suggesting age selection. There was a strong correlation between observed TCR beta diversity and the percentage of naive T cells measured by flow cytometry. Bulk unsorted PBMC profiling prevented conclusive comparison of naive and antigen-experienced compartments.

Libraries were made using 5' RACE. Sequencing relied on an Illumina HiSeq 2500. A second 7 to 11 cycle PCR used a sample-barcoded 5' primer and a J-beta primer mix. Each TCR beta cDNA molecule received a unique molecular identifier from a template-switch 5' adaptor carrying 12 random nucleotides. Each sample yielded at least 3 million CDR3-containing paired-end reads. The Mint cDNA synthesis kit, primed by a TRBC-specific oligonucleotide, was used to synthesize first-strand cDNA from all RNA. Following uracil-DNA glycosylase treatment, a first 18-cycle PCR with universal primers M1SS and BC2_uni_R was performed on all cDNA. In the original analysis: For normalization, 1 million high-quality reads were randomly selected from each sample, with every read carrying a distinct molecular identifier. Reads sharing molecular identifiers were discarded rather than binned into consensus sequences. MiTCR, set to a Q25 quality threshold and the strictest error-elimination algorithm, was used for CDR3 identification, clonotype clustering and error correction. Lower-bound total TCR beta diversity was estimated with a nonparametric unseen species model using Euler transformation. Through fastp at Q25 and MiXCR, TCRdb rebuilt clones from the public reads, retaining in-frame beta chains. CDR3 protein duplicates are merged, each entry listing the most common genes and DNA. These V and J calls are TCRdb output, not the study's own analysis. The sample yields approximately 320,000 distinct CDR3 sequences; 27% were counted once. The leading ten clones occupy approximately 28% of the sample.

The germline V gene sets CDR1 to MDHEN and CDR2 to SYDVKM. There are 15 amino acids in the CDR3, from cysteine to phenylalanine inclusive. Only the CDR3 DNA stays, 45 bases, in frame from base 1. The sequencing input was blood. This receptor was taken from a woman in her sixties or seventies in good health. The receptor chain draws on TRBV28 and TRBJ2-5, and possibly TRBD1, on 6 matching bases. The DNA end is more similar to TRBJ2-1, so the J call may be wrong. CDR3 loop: CASSLLGAGNPEQFF. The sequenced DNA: TGTGCCAGCAGTTTATTGGGGGCCGGGAACCCTGAGCAGTTCTTC.